This T cell receptor beta chain was captured in a study of response to subunit inactivated influenza vaccine (dated by TCRdb to between 2018 and 2020). For context, the study as a whole: Deep quantitative profiling of the T cell receptor repertoire was used in the study to follow responses to a trivalent subunit inactivated influenza vaccine. The research as a whole found: The authors proposed that each seasonal influenza vaccination may bring in only a limited number of new T cells.

Comments on this clonotype: Its target antigen remains unknown. No clone much larger than this one lies a single base away; base qualities are absent.

Preparation of the library involved RT-PCR. The sequencer was an Illumina HiSeq 2500. TCRdb's own reprocessing of the public reads used fastp at Q25 and MiXCR and kept productive beta chains. Merged by CDR3 protein, the rows form single entries marked with the most common genes and DNA. The sample yields a few hundred thousand distinct CDR3 sequences; around 13% were counted once. The ten most abundant clones make up over 8.5% of the sample. CDR1 and CDR2 are read off the germline V gene as MNHEY and SVGEGT. From its cysteine to its phenylalanine, the CDR3 spans 14 amino acids. CDR3 DNA only is kept here, 42 bases in frame from base 1. Clipping removes 7 bases from V and 1 base from J, with 3 as the unmatched junction base count.

This sequence originates from a man in his fifties or sixties who received an inactivated influenza vaccine. Donor details come from another sample of the same person, matched by shared clones. The chain is encoded by TRBV6-2 or TRBV6-3 joined to TRBJ2-1; 8 bases in the junction line up with TRBD2. The material sequenced was PBMCs from blood, taken 11 to 12 days after vaccination. The DNA reads TGTGCCAGCAACCCTAGCGGGTCCTACAATGAGCAGTTCTTC. This is translated as CASNPSGSYNEQFF.